A few counts support the clone carrying this T cell receptor beta chain. Its antigen is not identified. This entry comes from a study of CD8 T cells in ankylosing spondylitis. General study findings and limits: There were earlier reports of some motif variants in reactive arthritis synovial fluid and blood. What seemed typical of ankylosing spondylitis blood was a TCR beta motif built from several highly homologous variants. Enrichment of disease-linked clones was reportedly significant in matched ankylosing spondylitis synovial fluid.

TCRdb processed the 5' RACE reads anew with MiXCR; each CDR3 protein has one entry. This table has about 800,000 distinct CDR3 sequences, 12% appearing once. The receptor's source is a male donor with ankylosing spondylitis. Sequences were obtained from blood, either unsorted or a sorted T cell fraction (not recorded which).

The CDR3 DNA reads TGTGCCAGCTCACCTGAGGCCTTAGCAAACTCACCCCTCCACTTT. Translation: CASSPEALANSPLHF. The chain employs TRBV18 and TRBJ1-6, with D unresolved. CDR3 size: 15 residues. Trimming removed 3 bases from V and 10 bases from J, with 16 bases in between. The germline V gene has CDR1 KGHSH and CDR2 LQKENI.